This entry lists 29 T cell receptor beta chains sequenced from one sample in a study of OX40 agonist ivuxolimab in advanced cancers. Here immunoSEQ multiplex PCR was the method, and the copy in TCRdb shows in-frame clones only, minus some. Of 43,000 or so clones listed, about nine tenths are singletons. The material sequenced was CD4+ or CD8+ T cells sorted from blood, taken in a trial of the OX40 agonist ivuxolimab. The receptors come from an adult with an advanced solid tumor such as melanoma, head and neck, liver or kidney cancer.

The chain combines TRBV5-1 with TRBJ1-2; 7 bases match TRBD1. V shed 0 bases, J shed 4 bases, and the junction held 9 bases outside the gene matches. The CDR3 sequence is 16 residues long. Germline V gives CDR1 SGHRS, CDR2 YFSETQ. The CDR3 sequence: CASSLDPNRGIYGYTF. CDR3 nucleotides: TGCGCCAGCAGCTTGGACCCCAACAGGGGAATCTATGGCTACACCTTC.

The chain employs TRBV7-2 and TRBJ2-7; the D call may be TRBD1 or TRBD2 (6 bases each). Germline lookup yields CDR1 SGHTA and CDR2 FQGNSA. With 5 bases removed from V and 8 bases from J, the gap between germline ends came to 19 bases. CDR3 length: 14 residues. Here the CDR3 reads CASSLLGAGKQQYF. For the CDR3, the DNA is TGTGCCAGCAGCCTCCTGGGGGCGGGGAAACAGCAGTACTTC.

For this clone: One junction end does not reproduce the germline sequence, and a read error may be involved. The chain links TRBV10-3 to TRBJ2-1, with a weak D call TRBD1 (6 bases). The CDR3 extends over 13 amino acids. Germline-derived CDR1 and CDR2 are ENHRY and SYGVKD. In DNA, the CDR3 is TGTGCCATCACCAGGGACAACTCAAATGGGCAGTTCTTC. This codes for CAITRDNSNGQFF.

The V call is TRBV28, the J call TRBJ2-6, with 10 positions matching TRBD1. The CDR3 length is 19 residues. J was trimmed by 1 base and V by 5 bases; bases with no gene match: 11. Germline V gene sequence: CDR1 MDHEN, CDR2 SYDVKM. The CDR3: CASSRIRTGGVSGANVLTF. The CDR3 nucleotides are TGTGCCAGCAGTCGGATAAGGACAGGGGGTGTATCTGGGGCCAACGTCCTGACTTTC. The variable domain in full, completed from reference TRBV28 and TRBJ2-6, reads DVKVTQSSRYLVKRTGEKVFLECVQDMDHENMFWYRQDPGLGLRLIYFSYDVKMKEKGDIPEGYSVSREKKERFSLILESASTNQTSMYLCASSRIRTGGVSGANVLTFGAGSRLTVL.

V and J are TRBV6-5 and TRBJ1-1, with D perhaps matching TRBD1 (5 bases). V shed 2 bases and J shed 10 bases, with 8 bases lying between them. The CDR3 has 11 amino acids. Germline V lookup: CDR1 MNHEY, CDR2 SVGAGI. The CDR3 coding sequence is TGTGCCAGCAGTTACCGGGGGGGAGCTTTCTTT. Translated, it gives CASSYRGGAFF.

The rearrangement links TRBV28 to TRBJ1-1; D remains unclear. Germline V gene data show CDR1 as MDHEN and CDR2 as SYDVKM. This CDR3 has 13 amino acids. V gave up 2 bases and J gave up 4 bases, with 8 bases separating them. CDR3 nucleotide sequence: TGTGCCAGCAGTTTACCGGTTAGCACTGAAGCTTTCTTT. Translating gives CASSLPVSTEAFF.

V is TRBV29-1 and J is TRBJ2-4; D remains ambiguous. V gave up 4 bases and J gave up 0 bases, with 10 bases separating them. Germline V CDR1 and CDR2: SQVTM, ANQGSEA. This CDR3 spans 14 amino acids. CDR3: CSVVETLAKNIQYF. The CDR3 coding sequence is TGCAGCGTTGTTGAGACTTTAGCCAAAAACATTCAGTACTTC.

The chain recombines TRBV6-1 with TRBJ2-2, with 7 bases fitting TRBD1. Germline V gene sequence: CDR1 MNHNS, CDR2 SASEGT. This CDR3 is built from 15 residues. The V segment lost 2 bases and the J segment 5 bases; nucleotides outside the gene matches: 5. In nucleotides, the CDR3 is TGTGCCAGCAGTGAACGGGCAGGGGGAACCGGGGAGCTGTTTTTT. It specifies CASSERAGGTGELFF.

This chain links TRBV19 with TRBJ2-1; D is possibly TRBD1 or TRBD2 (5 bases each). The CDR3 runs to 16 residues. CDR1 LNHDA and CDR2 SQIVND come from the germline V gene (reference sequence). The ends were cut back, 5 bases at V and 0 bases at J, with 14 bases in the middle. CDR3 coding DNA: TGTGCCAGTAGTGGTCGGGGCGAAAGCTCCTACAATGAGCAGTTCTTC. Translated: CASSGRGESSYNEQFF.

This chain joins TRBV28 and TRBJ2-5, with unresolved D. The length of the CDR3 is 14 residues. Trimming pared 5 bases from V and 2 bases from J, leaving 12 bases between. Germline V gene sequence: CDR1 MDHEN, CDR2 SYDVKM. The CDR3 DNA is TGTGCCAGCAGTCCCCTTTCGAAACAAGAGACCCAGTACTTC. The encoded protein is CASSPLSKQETQYF.

In this sample, this clone turned up a few times. V usage is TRBV5-6 and J usage is TRBJ2-7; D ambiguous. V was clipped by 4 bases and J by 2 bases, with 22 bases between them. This CDR3 is built from 17 residues. Germline CDR1 is SGHDT and CDR2 is YYEEEE. CDR3 loop: CASSGMGLWASTYEQYF. In DNA form, the CDR3 reads TGTGCCAGCAGCGGGATGGGTTTGTGGGCGAGCACCTACGAGCAGTACTTC.

The gene calls are TRBV7-9 and TRBJ1-4; no clear D. Germline loops: CDR1 SEHNR, CDR2 FQNEAQ (reference sequence). Trimming took 1 base from V and 7 from J, leaving 13 bases between them. The CDR3 is 15 residues long. For the CDR3, the DNA is TGTGCCAGCAGCTTAGGTGGGAGGTTGCGTGAAAAACTGTTTTTT. It encodes CASSLGGRLREKLFF. Looking up the rest from reference TRBV7-9 and TRBJ1-4 gives the full variable domain: DTGVSQNPRHKITKRGQNVTFRCDPISEHNRLYWYRQTLGQGPEFLTYFQNEAQLEKSRLLSDRFSAERPKGSFSTLEIQRTEQGDSAMYLCASSLGGRLREKLFFGSGTQLSVL.

This clone was counted only a few times. The chain couples TRBV5-1 to TRBJ2-1; 10 bases map to TRBD2. Germline V gene lookup returns CDR1 SGHRS and CDR2 YFSETQ. This CDR3 has 14 residues. V was clipped by 4 bases and J by 7 bases; unmatched bases: 5. The CDR3 coding sequence is TGCGCCAGCAGCGGGCAGGGACTAGCGAATGAGCAGTTCTTC. This translates into CASSGQGLANEQFF.

The gene calls are TRBV29-1 and TRBJ2-7; D gene unclear. CDR1 is SQVTM and CDR2 is ANQGSEA in the germline V gene. This CDR3 contains 13 residues. The V and J ends lost 0 bases and 5 bases respectively, with 11 bases between them. The CDR3 DNA sequence: TGCAGCGTTGAAGATCCCCCCCCCAACGAGCAGTACTTC. This sequence encodes CSVEDPPPNEQYF.

This clone was seen a handful of times. The rearrangement links TRBV6-5 to TRBJ2-7, with 10 bases lining up with TRBD2. CDR1 and CDR2 from the germline V gene are MNHEY and SVGAGI. The CDR3 consists of 14 residues. After removal of 5 bases from V and 3 bases from J, the junction contained 4 bases not matched to a gene. The CDR3 sequence: CASSRAGGVYEQYF. The CDR3 DNA sequence: TGTGCCAGCAGTCGAGCGGGGGGGGTCTACGAGCAGTACTTC.

The chain combines TRBV28 with TRBJ1-6; tentative D call: TRBD1 (5 bases). V lost 3 bases to trimming and J lost 8 bases, with 11 bases between them. Germline CDR1 is MDHEN and CDR2 is SYDVKM. This CDR3 region has 14 residues. Here the CDR3 reads CASSLGRIYSPLHF. CDR3 bases: TGTGCCAGCAGTTTGGGACGGATTTATTCACCCCTCCACTTT.

The V gene is TRBV4-1, the J gene TRBJ2-3; possibly TRBD1 for D (6 bases). The V gene's germline CDR1 is MGHRA and CDR2 YSYEKL. Trimming removed 9 bases at V and 2 bases at J, with 12 bases between. The CDR3 runs 13 residues. The CDR3 coding sequence is TGCGCCAGTGGTCCGGGACACACAGATACGCAGTATTTT. The encoded protein is CASGPGHTDTQYF.

This CDR3 is CASSLSGTSREQYF. The DNA of the CDR3 is TGTGCCAGCAGCTTATCCGGGACTAGCCGCGAGCAGTACTTC. V and J are TRBV11-2 and TRBJ2-7; TRBD2 aligns across 9 bases. Trimming took 2 bases from V and 6 from J; bases not matched to a gene: 5. This CDR3 region has 14 residues. Germline values: CDR1 SGHAT, CDR2 FQNNGV.

Points on this clone: A clone one base away is much larger, so this may be a read error. The chain links TRBV7-9 to TRBJ1-2; possibly TRBD1 for D (5 bases). Germline CDR1 is SEHNR and CDR2 is FQNEAQ (reference sequence). This CDR3 region has 13 residues. Trimming removed 4 bases from V and 4 bases from J, with 10 bases in between. The CDR3 DNA reads as TGTGCCAGCAGCTGGGGACCCAGCTATGGCTACACCTTC. The encoded protein is CASSWGPSYGYTF.

This chain links TRBV7-2 with TRBJ1-5; TRBD1 is a possible D gene (5 bases). Germline V lookup: CDR1 SGHTA, CDR2 FQGNSA. The V and J ends lost 1 base and 6 bases respectively, with 13 bases between them. The CDR3 totals 15 residues. The CDR3 nucleotides read TGTGCCAGCAGCTTAGTTGGGGACGGGGTTCAGCCCCAGCATTTT. It is translated as CASSLVGDGVQPQHF.

The chain employs TRBV11-2 and TRBJ2-1; maybe TRBD1 (5 bases). This CDR3 comprises 16 residues. Trimming stripped 3 bases from V and 9 bases from J, with 21 bases between. The germline V gene encodes CDR1 SGHAT and CDR2 FQNNGV. The CDR3 here is CASSLGLVGALGEQFF. CDR3 sequence (DNA): TGTGCCAGCAGCTTGGGGCTAGTAGGGGCATTGGGTGAGCAGTTCTTC.

This clone was recorded only once. V and J are TRBV5-1 and TRBJ2-7; a possible D gene is TRBD1 (6 bases). The CDR3 is 15 amino acids. CDR1 is SGHRS and CDR2 is YFSETQ in the germline V gene. The germline V and J ends were trimmed by 2 bases and 7 bases, with 19 bases remaining between them. In DNA form, the CDR3 reads TGCGCCAGCAGCTTACCCCGAACAGGGATGGAAGAGCAGTACTTC. Translation: CASSLPRTGMEEQYF.

The chain has TRBV30 and TRBJ2-1, with D possibly TRBD2 on 5 matching bases. V dropped 1 base and J dropped 4 bases, with 5 bases sitting between them. CDR3 size: 12 residues. CDR1 and CDR2 from the germline V gene are GTSNPN and SVGIG (reference sequence). The CDR3 protein is CAWSGEYNEQFF. The CDR3 DNA follows: TGTGCCTGGAGTGGGGAGTACAATGAGCAGTTCTTC. The whole variable domain, filled in from reference TRBV30 and TRBJ2-1, reads SQTIHQWPATLVQPVGSPLSLECTVEGTSNPNLYWYRQAAGRGLQLLFYSVGIGQISSEVPQNLSASRPQDRQFILSSKKLLLSDSGFYLCAWSGEYNEQFFGPGTRLTVL.

The chain uses TRBV7-3 and TRBJ2-2; unclear D gene. Germline V CDR1 and CDR2: SGHTA, FQGTGA. This CDR3 region has 12 residues. Trimming took off 0 bases at V and 6 bases at J, with 2 bases between the two ends. CDR3 nucleotides: TGTGCCAGCAGCTTAACGTCCGGGGAGCTGTTTTTT. Amino acids: CASSLTSGELFF.

CDR3 loop: CASSTRASGWGWQFF. The CDR3 DNA reads TGTGCCAGCAGTACGAGGGCTAGCGGGTGGGGGTGGCAGTTCTTC. The chain links TRBV28 to TRBJ2-1; 8 bases are a match to TRBD2. Trimming cost V 5 bases and J 12 bases; bases outside gene matches: 15. Germline loops: CDR1 MDHEN, CDR2 SYDVKM. This CDR3 has 15 amino acids.

V gene TRBV7-2 combines with J gene TRBJ2-7; the D is unclear. This CDR3 has 12 amino acids. From germline, CDR1 is SGHTA and CDR2 FQGNSA. Trimming took 1 base from V and 3 from J, leaving 4 bases between them. The CDR3 spells CASSLGVYEQYF. CDR3 nucleotide sequence: TGTGCCAGCAGCTTAGGAGTCTACGAGCAGTACTTC.

The chain is built from TRBV14 and TRBJ2-5, with 9 bases lining up with TRBD1. This CDR3 is built from 13 residues. CDR1 and CDR2 from the germline V gene are SGHDN and FVKESK. Germline trimming cut 1 base from V and 11 bases from J; bases unmatched to any gene: 5. The CDR3 DNA reads TGTGCCAGCAGCCAAGGGGACAGGGACGTGCAGTACTTC. Its protein product is CASSQGDRDVQYF.

This clone has more than one count but fewer than ten. The chain recombines TRBV18 with TRBJ1-1, with D uncertain. Deletions cut 5 bases from V and 0 bases from J, with 13 bases between. CDR3 size: 15 residues. Germline values: CDR1 KGHSH, CDR2 LQKENI. CDR3: CASSALMEVNTEAFF. The CDR3 DNA is TGTGCCAGCTCAGCTCTGATGGAGGTGAACACTGAAGCTTTCTTT.

The V call is TRBV28, the J call TRBJ1-1; D unclear. The CDR3 spans 12 residues. V lost 2 bases to trimming and J lost 8 bases, with 9 bases between them. Germline V lookup: CDR1 MDHEN, CDR2 SYDVKM. As DNA, the CDR3 is TGTGCCAGCAGTTTACCCCTCAGGGAAGCTTTCTTT. Translation gives CASSLPLREAFF.